The clone carrying this TCR beta chain has a count of ten or more. Its matching antigen is unknown. Regarding the study as a whole: In terms of TCR gene usage, tumor memory CD4+ T cells clustered together with blood and lymph node memory CD4+ cells, as well as with lymph node naive CD4+ cells. Whole repertoires were not studied in the larger cohort, only one V-J beta rearrangement.

Treg sorting used a CD4+CD25+CD127-/low gate. Constant-region reverse primers amplified full-length variable regions, followed by semi-nested Nested Universal Primer A PCR. TCRdb reprocessed the 5' RACE reads with MiXCR, giving one entry per CDR3 protein. Of approximately 50,000 distinct CDR3 sequences detected, more than 20% appear once; the ten largest clones hold 3.2%. V was shortened by 5 bases and J by 6 bases, with 14 bases between the two germline ends. The CDR3 runs to 13 residues. The V call is TRBV12-3 or TRBV12-4, the J call TRBJ2-7; D ambiguous. The receptor comes from a female donor with breast cancer. Sequences were obtained from tumor-infiltrating Tregs sorted from the breast tumor. CDR3 sequence: CASSPRVSLEQYF. DNA for the CDR3: TGTGCCAGCAGTCCCCGGGTTTCGCTCGAGCAGTACTTC.